A single sample gave rise to the 13 T cell receptor beta chains below, sequenced in a study of blood T cell repertoires in COVID-19. Profiled with immunoSEQ multiplex PCR; TCRdb holds only in-frame clones, not every one. The sample carries about 190,000 clones, roughly 80% recorded once. Sequenced input: peripheral blood. All receptors derive from a young man with active or convalescent COVID-19.

The chain carries TRBV6-1 and TRBJ1-5; D remains ambiguous. The germline CDR1 and CDR2 sequences are MNHNS and SASEGT. V was cut by 2 bases and J by 0 bases, with 8 bases left in between. This CDR3 has 15 residues. CDR3 in amino acids: CASSERHFSNQPQHF. CDR3 sequence (DNA): TGTGCCAGCAGTGAACGCCACTTTAGCAATCAGCCCCAGCATTTT.

The chain couples TRBV30 to TRBJ1-5; 7 bases agree with TRBD1. Germline assignment: CDR1 GTSNPN and CDR2 SVGIG (reference sequence). V was pared by 1 base and J by 1 base, with 4 bases of the junction left unmatched. This CDR3 comprises 15 residues. CDR3 nucleotides: TGTGCCTGGAGTGACGGCAGGGGGAGCAATCAGCCCCAGCATTTT. As protein: CAWSDGRGSNQPQHF.

This chain joins TRBV28 and TRBJ2-7; D is perhaps TRBD1 (6 bases). The length of the CDR3 is 15 residues. Germline V gene data show CDR1 as MDHEN and CDR2 as SYDVKM. Trimming removed 6 bases at V and 2 bases at J, with 17 bases between. This CDR3 reads CASRPDRSITYEQYF. In DNA form, the CDR3 reads TGTGCCAGCAGACCCGACAGGAGCATAACCTACGAGCAGTACTTC.

This clone was seen only once. V usage is TRBV12-3 or TRBV12-4 and J usage is TRBJ2-4, with D possibly TRBD1 on 6 matching bases. V lost 5 bases, J lost 7 bases, and 9 bases lay in between. CDR3 length: 12 residues. DNA of the CDR3: TGTGCCAGCAGTCTACAGGGTAACATTCAGTACTTC. Translated: CASSLQGNIQYF.

The J gene is TRBJ1-1, the V gene TRBV10-1; tentative D call: TRBD1 (6 bases). Trimming shortened V by 2 bases and J by 8 bases, and 15 bases separated the two germline ends. The CDR3 is 14 residues long. Germline V gene lookup returns CDR1 WNHNN and CDR2 SYGVQD (reference sequence). The CDR3 sequence: CASSERRGAEEAFF. CDR3 DNA sequence: TGCGCCAGCAGTGAGCGTCGGGGGGCCGAAGAAGCTTTCTTT.

At least ten counts were recorded for this clone. The V gene is TRBV7-9, the J gene TRBJ2-3; possible D gene TRBD2, 5 bases. Germline lookup yields CDR1 SEHNR and CDR2 FQNEAQ (reference sequence). The V end was cut by 9 bases, the J end by 0 bases, with 10 bases between. This CDR3 has 13 residues. The CDR3 coding sequence is TGTGCCAGTCGGACTTCAAGCACAGATACGCAGTATTTT. Protein product: CASRTSSTDTQYF.

This clone turned up a few times. The V and J genes are TRBV5-1 and TRBJ2-1, with 7 bases aligning to TRBD1. The germline CDR1 and CDR2 sequences are SGHRS and YFSETQ. The CDR3 sequence is 13 residues long. The V segment lost 1 base and the J segment 8 bases; nucleotides outside the gene matches: 3. The CDR3 DNA reads TGCGCCAGCAGCTTGACAGGGGACGATGAGCAGTTCTTC. It yields the protein CASSLTGDDEQFF. Drawing the rest from reference TRBV5-1 and TRBJ2-1, the complete variable domain is KAGVTQTPRYLIKTRGQQVTLSCSPISGHRSVSWYQQTPGQGLQFLFEYFSETQRNKGNFPGRFSGRQFSNSRSEMNVSTLELGDSALYLCASSLTGDDEQFFGPGTRLTVL.

The V call is TRBV25-1, the J call TRBJ2-7; TRBD1 matches at 11 bases. This CDR3 spans 16 amino acids. Looked up from germline, CDR1 is MGHDK and CDR2 is SYGVNS. Losses at the gene ends were 7 bases for V and 0 bases for J; bases not matched to a gene: 8. The CDR3 is CASIRDRGFSSYEQYV. CDR3 coding DNA: TGTGCCAGCATTCGGGACAGGGGGTTTAGCTCCTACGAGCAGTACGTC.

The genes are TRBV4-1 and TRBJ1-5; no clear D gene. Germline V gene data show CDR1 as MGHRA and CDR2 as YSYEKL. V was clipped by 3 bases and J by 3 bases, with 15 bases between them. The CDR3 is made up of 16 amino acids. CDR3 nucleotides: TGCGCCAGCAGCCATGCAGGCACTGGTAACAATCAGCCCCAGCATTTT. Translating gives CASSHAGTGNNQPQHF.

The chain joins TRBV5-1 to TRBJ1-1; no reliable D call. Deletions cut 5 bases from V and 2 bases from J, with 13 bases between. Germline values: CDR1 SGHRS, CDR2 YFSETQ. The CDR3 runs to 14 residues. The CDR3 region is CASSLQLTNTEAFF. CDR3 bases: TGCGCCAGCAGTTTACAGCTTACAAACACTGAAGCTTTCTTT.

The genes are TRBV18 and TRBJ1-2; a possible D gene is TRBD1 (6 bases). The V gene lost 4 bases and the J gene lost 1 base, with 10 bases spanning the gap. This CDR3 contains 14 residues. Germline-derived CDR1 and CDR2 are KGHSH and LQKENI. The CDR3 DNA follows: TGTGCCAGCTCACAGACAGGCCTTAACTATGGCTACACCTTC. This translates into CASSQTGLNYGYTF.

This chain links TRBV5-1 with TRBJ2-3; 8 bases are shared with TRBD2. V lost 2 bases to trimming and J lost 5 bases; unmatched junction nucleotides: 7. From germline, CDR1 is SGHRS and CDR2 YFSETQ. The CDR3 has 15 amino acids. The CDR3 DNA is TGCGCCAGCAGCTTAACGGGGGGGCCGGGAGATACGCAGTATTTT. Translated, it gives CASSLTGGPGDTQYF.

Only one count was recorded for this clone. The chain is built from TRBV5-1 and TRBJ1-1; no clear D gene. Trimming stripped 5 bases from V and 6 bases from J, with 14 bases between. CDR3 length: 13 residues. Germline CDR1 is SGHRS and CDR2 is YFSETQ. CDR3 residues: CASSAEGSPEAFF. Written as DNA, the CDR3 is TGCGCCAGCAGTGCGGAGGGTTCCCCTGAAGCTTTCTTT.